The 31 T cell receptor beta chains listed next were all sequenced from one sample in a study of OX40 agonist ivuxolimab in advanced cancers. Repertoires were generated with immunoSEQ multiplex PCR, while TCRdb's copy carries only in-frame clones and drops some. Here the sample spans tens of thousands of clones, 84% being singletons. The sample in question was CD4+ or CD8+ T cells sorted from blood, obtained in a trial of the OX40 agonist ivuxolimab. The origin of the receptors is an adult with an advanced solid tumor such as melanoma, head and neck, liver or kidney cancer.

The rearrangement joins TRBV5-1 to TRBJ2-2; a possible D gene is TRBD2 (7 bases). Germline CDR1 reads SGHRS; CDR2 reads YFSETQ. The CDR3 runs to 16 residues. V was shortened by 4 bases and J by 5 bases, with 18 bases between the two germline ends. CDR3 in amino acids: CASSPGGQIFTGELFF. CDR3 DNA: TGCGCCAGCAGCCCGGGGGGCCAGATATTTACCGGGGAGCTGTTTTTT.

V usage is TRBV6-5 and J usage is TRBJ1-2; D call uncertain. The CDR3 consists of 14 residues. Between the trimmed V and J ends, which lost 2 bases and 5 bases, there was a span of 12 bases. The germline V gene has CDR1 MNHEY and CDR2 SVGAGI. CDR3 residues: CASSYKEFGYGYTF. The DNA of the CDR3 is TGTGCCAGCAGTTACAAGGAGTTTGGGTATGGCTACACCTTC.

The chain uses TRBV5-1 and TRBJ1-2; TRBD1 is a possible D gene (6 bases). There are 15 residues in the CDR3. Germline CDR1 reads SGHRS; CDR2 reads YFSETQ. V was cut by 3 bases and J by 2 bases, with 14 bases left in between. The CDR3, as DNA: TGCGCCAGCAGCTCCCAACGGGGGCAGAACTATGGCTACACCTTC. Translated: CASSSQRGQNYGYTF. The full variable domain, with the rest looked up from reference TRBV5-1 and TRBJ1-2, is KAGVTQTPRYLIKTRGQQVTLSCSPISGHRSVSWYQQTPGQGLQFLFEYFSETQRNKGNFPGRFSGRQFSNSRSEMNVSTLELGDSALYLCASSSQRGQNYGYTFGSGTRLTVV.

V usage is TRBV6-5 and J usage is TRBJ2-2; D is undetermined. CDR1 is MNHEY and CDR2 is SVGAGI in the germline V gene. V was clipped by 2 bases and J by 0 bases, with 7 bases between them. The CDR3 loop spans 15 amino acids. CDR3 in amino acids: CASSYLGSNTGELFF. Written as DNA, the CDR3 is TGTGCCAGCAGTTACCTTGGCTCGAACACCGGGGAGCTGTTTTTT.

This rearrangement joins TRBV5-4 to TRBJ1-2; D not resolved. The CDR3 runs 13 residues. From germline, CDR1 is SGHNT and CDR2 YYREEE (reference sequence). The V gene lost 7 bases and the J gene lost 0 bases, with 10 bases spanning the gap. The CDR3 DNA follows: TGTGCCAGCGCACAGTTAGCTAACTATGGCTACACCTTC. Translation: CASAQLANYGYTF.

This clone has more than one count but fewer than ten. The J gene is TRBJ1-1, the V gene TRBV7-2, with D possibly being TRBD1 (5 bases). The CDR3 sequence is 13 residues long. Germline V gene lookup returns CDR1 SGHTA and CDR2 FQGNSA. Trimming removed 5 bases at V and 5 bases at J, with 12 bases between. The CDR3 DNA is TGTGCCAGCAGCAAACAGGAGCCGACTGAAGCTTTCTTT. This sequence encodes CASSKQEPTEAFF.

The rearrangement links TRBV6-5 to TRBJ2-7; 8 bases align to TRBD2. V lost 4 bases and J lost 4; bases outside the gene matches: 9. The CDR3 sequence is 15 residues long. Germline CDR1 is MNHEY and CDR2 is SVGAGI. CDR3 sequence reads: CASSLVPGGGYEQYV. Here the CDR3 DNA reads TGTGCCAGCAGTTTGGTCCCGGGGGGGGGTTACGAGCAGTACGTC.

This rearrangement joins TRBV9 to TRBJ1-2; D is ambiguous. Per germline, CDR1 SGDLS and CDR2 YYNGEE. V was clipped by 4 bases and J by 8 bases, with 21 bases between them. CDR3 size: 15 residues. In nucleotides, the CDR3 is TGTGCCAGCAGCCCCCGCGATAGGCCTCTACTGGGCTACACCTTC. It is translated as CASSPRDRPLLGYTF.

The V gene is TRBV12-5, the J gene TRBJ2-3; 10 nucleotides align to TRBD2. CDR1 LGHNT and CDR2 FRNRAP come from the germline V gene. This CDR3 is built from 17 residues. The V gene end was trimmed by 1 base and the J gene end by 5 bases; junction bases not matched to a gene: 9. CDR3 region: CASGLDLRLAGQDTQYF. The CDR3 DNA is TGTGCTAGTGGTTTGGACCTCCGACTAGCGGGTCAAGATACGCAGTATTTT.

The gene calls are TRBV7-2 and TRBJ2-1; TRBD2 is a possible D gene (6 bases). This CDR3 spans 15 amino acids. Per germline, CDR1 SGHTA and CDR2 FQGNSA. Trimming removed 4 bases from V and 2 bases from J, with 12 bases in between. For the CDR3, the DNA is TGTGCCAGCAGCTCGCGGGGCGGTACCTACAATGAGCAGTTCTTC. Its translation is CASSSRGGTYNEQFF.

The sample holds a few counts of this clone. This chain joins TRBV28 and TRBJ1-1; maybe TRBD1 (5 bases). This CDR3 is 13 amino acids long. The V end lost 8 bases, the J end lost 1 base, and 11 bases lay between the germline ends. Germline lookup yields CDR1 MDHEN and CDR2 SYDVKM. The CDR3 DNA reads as TGTGCCAGCTTCCGAGGGGAGAACACTGAAGCTTTCTTT. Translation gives CASFRGENTEAFF.

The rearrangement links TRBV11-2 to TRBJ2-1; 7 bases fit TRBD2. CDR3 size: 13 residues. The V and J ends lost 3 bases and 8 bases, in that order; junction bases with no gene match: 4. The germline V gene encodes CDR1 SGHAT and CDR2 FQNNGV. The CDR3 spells CASSLGLWDEQFF. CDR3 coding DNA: TGTGCCAGCAGCTTGGGACTATGGGATGAGCAGTTCTTC.

CDR3 residues: CASSQSGGEQFF. Written as DNA, the CDR3 is TGCGCCAGCAGCCAAAGTGGTGGGGAGCAGTTCTTC. The chain has TRBV4-1 and TRBJ2-1; D gene ambiguous. V was pared by 2 bases and J by 10 bases, with 9 bases between. This CDR3 comprises 12 residues. CDR1 MGHRA and CDR2 YSYEKL come from the germline V gene.

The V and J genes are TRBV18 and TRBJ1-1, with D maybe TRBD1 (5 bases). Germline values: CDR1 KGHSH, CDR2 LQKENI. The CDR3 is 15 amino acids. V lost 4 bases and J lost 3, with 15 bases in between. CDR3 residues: CASSRDGGGDTEAFF. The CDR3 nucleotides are TGTGCCAGCTCACGGGACGGTGGCGGAGACACTGAAGCTTTCTTT.

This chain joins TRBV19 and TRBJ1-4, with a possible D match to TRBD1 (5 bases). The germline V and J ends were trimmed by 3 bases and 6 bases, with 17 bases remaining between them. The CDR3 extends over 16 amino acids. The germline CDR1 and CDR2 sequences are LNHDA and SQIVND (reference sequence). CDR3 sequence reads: CASSMGVFSSDEKLFF. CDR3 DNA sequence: TGTGCCAGTAGTATGGGGGTTTTTAGCAGTGATGAAAAACTGTTTTTT.

This CDR3 reads CASRPGHHDRNTGELFF. In DNA, the CDR3 is TGTGCCAGCAGGCCAGGACATCACGATCGGAACACCGGGGAGCTGTTTTTT. The chain is built from TRBV25-1 and TRBJ2-2, with D possibly TRBD1 on 5 matching bases. V lost 6 bases and J lost 1, with 18 bases in between. The CDR3 consists of 17 residues. From germline, CDR1 is MGHDK and CDR2 SYGVNS.

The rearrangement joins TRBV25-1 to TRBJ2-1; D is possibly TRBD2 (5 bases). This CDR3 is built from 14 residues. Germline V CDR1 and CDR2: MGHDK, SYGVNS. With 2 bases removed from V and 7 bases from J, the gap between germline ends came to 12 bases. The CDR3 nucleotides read TGTGCCAGCAGTGAAAGGATCGGGGTTAATGAGCAGTTCTTC. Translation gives CASSERIGVNEQFF.

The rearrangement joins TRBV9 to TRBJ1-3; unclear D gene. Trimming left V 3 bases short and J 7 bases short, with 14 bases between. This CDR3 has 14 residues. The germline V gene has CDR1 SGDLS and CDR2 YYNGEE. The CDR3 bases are TGTGCCAGCAGCGGAGGCACGGGGATGAACACCATATATTTT. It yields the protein CASSGGTGMNTIYF.

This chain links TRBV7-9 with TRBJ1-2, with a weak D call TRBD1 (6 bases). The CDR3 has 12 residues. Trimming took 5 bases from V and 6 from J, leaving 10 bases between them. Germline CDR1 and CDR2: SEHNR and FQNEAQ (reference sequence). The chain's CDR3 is CASSINRDGYTF. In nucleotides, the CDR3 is TGTGCCAGCAGCATCAACAGGGATGGCTACACCTTC.

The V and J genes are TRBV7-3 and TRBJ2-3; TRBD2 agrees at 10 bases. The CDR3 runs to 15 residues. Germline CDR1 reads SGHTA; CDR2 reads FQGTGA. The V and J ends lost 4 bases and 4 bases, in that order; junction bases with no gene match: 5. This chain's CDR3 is CASSYLAGVADTQYF. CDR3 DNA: TGTGCCAGCAGCTATCTAGCGGGAGTCGCAGATACGCAGTATTTT.

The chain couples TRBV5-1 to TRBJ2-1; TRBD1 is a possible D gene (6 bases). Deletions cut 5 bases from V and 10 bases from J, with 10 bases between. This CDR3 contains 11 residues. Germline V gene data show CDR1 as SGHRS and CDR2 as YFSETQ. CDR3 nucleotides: TGCGCCAGCAGTTCTAGGGGGGAGCAGTTCTTC. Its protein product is CASSSRGEQFF.

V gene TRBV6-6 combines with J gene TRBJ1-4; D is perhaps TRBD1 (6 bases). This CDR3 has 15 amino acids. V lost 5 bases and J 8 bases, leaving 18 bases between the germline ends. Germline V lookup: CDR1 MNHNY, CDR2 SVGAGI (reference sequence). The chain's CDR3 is CASSPSTGNREKLFF. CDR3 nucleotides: TGTGCCAGCAGTCCATCAACAGGGAATCGGGAAAAACTGTTTTTT.

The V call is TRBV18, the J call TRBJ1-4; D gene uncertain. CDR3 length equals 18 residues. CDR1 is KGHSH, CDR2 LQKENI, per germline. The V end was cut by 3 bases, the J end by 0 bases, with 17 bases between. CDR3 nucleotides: TGTGCCAGCTCACCCCAGTCAGTACTGCAATCAACTAATGAAAAACTGTTTTTT. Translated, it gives CASSPQSVLQSTNEKLFF.

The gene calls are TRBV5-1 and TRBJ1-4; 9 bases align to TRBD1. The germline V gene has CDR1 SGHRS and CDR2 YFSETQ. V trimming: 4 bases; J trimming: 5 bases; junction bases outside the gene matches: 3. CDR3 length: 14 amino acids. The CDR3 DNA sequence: TGCGCCAGCAGCGGGACAGGGAGGAATGAAAAACTGTTTTTT. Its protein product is CASSGTGRNEKLFF.

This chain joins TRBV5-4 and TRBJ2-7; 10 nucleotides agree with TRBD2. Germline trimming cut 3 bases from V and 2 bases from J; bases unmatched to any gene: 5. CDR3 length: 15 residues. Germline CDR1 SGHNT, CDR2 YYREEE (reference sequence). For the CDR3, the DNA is TGTGCCAGCAGCTCGACTAGCGGGCCCCCCTACGAGCAGTACTTC. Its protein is CASSSTSGPPYEQYF.

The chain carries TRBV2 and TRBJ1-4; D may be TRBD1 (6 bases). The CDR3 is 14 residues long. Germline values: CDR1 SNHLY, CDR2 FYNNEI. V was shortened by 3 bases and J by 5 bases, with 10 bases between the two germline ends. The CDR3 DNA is TGTGCCAGCAGTGACGCGACAGGAAATGAAAAACTGTTTTTT. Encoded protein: CASSDATGNEKLFF.

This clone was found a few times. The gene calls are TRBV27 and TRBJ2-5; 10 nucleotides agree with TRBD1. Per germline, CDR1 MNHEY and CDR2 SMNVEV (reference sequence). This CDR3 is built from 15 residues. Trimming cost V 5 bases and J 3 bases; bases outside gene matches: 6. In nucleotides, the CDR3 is TGTGCCAGCAGTGCCTGGACAGGGGGAAAAGAGACCCAGTACTTC. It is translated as CASSAWTGGKETQYF.

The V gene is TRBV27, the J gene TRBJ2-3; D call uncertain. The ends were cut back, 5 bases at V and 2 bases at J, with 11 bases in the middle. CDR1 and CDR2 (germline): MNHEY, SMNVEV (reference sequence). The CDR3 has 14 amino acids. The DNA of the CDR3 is TGTGCCAGCAGTCCCCAAATCCCCACAGATACGCAGTATTTT. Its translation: CASSPQIPTDTQYF.

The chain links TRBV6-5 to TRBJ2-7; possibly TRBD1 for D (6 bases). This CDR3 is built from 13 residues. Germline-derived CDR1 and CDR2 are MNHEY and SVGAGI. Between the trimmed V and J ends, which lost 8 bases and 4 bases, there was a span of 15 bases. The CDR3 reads CASGKGQFYEQYF. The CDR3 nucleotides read TGTGCCAGCGGGAAGGGACAATTTTACGAGCAGTACTTC.

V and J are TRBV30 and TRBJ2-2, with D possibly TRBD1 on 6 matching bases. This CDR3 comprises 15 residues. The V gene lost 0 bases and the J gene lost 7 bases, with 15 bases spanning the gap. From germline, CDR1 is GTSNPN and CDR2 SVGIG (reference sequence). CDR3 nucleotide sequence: TGTGCCTGGAGTGTAGTAGGGCAGGGGAGCGGGGAGCTGTTTTTT. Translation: CAWSVVGQGSGELFF.

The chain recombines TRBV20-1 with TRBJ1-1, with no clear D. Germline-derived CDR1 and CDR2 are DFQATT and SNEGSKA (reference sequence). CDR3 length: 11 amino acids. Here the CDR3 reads CSREENTEAFF. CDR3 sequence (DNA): TGCAGCAGAGAGGAGAACACTGAAGCTTTCTTT.